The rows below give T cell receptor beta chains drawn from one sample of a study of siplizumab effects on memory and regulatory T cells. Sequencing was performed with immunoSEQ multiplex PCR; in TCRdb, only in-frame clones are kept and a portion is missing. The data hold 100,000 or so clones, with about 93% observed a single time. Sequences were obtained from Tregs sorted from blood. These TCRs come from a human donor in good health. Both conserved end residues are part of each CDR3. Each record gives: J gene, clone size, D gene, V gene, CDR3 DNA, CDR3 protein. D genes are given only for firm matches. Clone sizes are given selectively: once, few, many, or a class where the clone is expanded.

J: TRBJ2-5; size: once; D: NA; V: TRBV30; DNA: TGTGCCTGGAACGGCTTCCACCAAGAGACCCAGTACTTC; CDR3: CAWNGFHQETQYF
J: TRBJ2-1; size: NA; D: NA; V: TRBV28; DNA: TGTGCCAGCAGTGTCAATTTAGGGGCAGATGAGCAGTTCTTC; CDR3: CASSVNLGADEQFF
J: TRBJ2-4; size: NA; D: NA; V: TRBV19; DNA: TGTGCCAGCCAAGGGTTGACCAAAAACATTCAGTACTTC; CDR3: CASQGLTKNIQYF
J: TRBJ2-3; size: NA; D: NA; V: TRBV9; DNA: TGTGCCAGCAGCGTAGCCAGAAAAACCACAGATACGCAGTATTTT; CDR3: CASSVARKTTDTQYF
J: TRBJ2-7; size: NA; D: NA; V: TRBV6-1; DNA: TGTGCCAGCGGTCGGACTCCCTACGAGCAGTACTTC; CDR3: CASGRTPYEQYF
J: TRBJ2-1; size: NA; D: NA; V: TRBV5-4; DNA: TGTGCCAGCAGCTTGGGACTAGTTTTCAACAATGAGCAGTTCTTC; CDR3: CASSLGLVFNNEQFF
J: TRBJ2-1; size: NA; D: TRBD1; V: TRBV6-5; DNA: TGTGCCAGCAGGGACAGGGGTCATGAGCAGTTCTTC; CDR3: CASRDRGHEQFF
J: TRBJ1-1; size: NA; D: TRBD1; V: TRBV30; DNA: TGTGCCTGGAGGAACAGGGGGGTCGGGACTGAAGCTTTCTTT; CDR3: CAWRNRGVGTEAFF
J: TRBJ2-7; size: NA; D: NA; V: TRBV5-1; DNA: TGCGCCAGCAGCTTGACTGGTACATCCTACGAGCAGTACTTC; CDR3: CASSLTGTSYEQYF
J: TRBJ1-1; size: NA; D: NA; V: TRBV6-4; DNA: TGTGCCAGCAGTCTACGTGGCGGCCTGAACACTGAAGCTTTCTTT; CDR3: CASSLRGGLNTEAFF